Listed below are T cell receptor beta chains from one sample, sequenced in a study of blood T cell repertoires in COVID-19. Libraries were prepared by immunoSEQ multiplex PCR; TCRdb keeps only in-frame clonotypes and omits some of them. The sample has about half a million clones, roughly 89% seen once; the top ten hold roughly 0.84%. Sequencing input: peripheral blood. All receptors come from a man between 18 and 29 years old with COVID-19, enrolled during active disease. Each CDR3 is given with its conserved first and last residue. The D gene is left open where the match is weak. Not all rows give a size; the values are once, few, many and, for expanded clones, a class.

d_call	j_call	clone_size	v_call	cdr3_aa	cdr3_nt
TRBD2	TRBJ2-3	once	TRBV27	CASSPVAGVSTDTQYF	TGTGCCAGCAGTCCCGTAGCGGGAGTAAGCACAGATACGCAGTATTTT
NA	TRBJ2-3	NA	TRBV19	CASSKRAGDTQYF	TGTGCCAGCAGTAAGAGGGCGGGCGATACGCAGTATTTT
TRBD1	TRBJ2-2	NA	TRBV6-2/TRBV6-3	CASSYGTDGELFF	TGTGCCAGCAGTTACGGGACAGACGGGGAGCTGTTTTTT
TRBD1	TRBJ1-1	NA	TRBV5-8	CASSLPTGGYTEAFF	TGTGCCAGCAGCTTGCCGACAGGGGGCTACACTGAAGCTTTCTTT
NA	TRBJ2-7	NA	TRBV10-2	CASSITRGEYEQYF	TGCGCCAGCAGTATAACCCGGGGAGAATACGAGCAGTACTTC
NA	TRBJ1-6	NA	TRBV5-1	CASSSQGRNYNSPLHF	TGCGCCAGCAGCTCTCAGGGGCGCAACTATAATTCACCCCTCCACTTT
NA	TRBJ2-1	NA	TRBV19	CASSIGSGIDEQFF	TGTGCCAGTAGTATAGGGTCGGGGATCGATGAGCAGTTCTTC
NA	TRBJ2-6	once	TRBV3-1/TRBV3-2	CASSQEGLSGANVLTF	TGTGCCAGCAGCCAAGAGGGACTCTCTGGGGCCAACGTCCTGACTTTC
NA	TRBJ1-2	NA	TRBV5-1	CASSLEGEGGYTF	TGCGCCAGCAGCTTGGAGGGGGAGGGTGGCTACACCTTC
TRBD2	TRBJ2-2	NA	TRBV10-1	CASSESGLAGTNTGELFF	TGCGCCAGCAGTGAGTCGGGGCTAGCGGGGACGAACACCGGGGAGCTGTTTTTT
TRBD2	TRBJ2-5	NA	TRBV11-3	CASSHGTRPQETQYF	TGTGCCAGCAGCCATGGGACTAGACCTCAAGAGACCCAGTACTTC
TRBD1	TRBJ2-7	NA	TRBV5-6	CASSLLGTGDHEQYF	TGTGCCAGCAGCTTGCTTGGGACAGGGGATCACGAGCAGTACTTC
NA	TRBJ2-5	NA	TRBV7-3	CASSGGAQETQYF	TGTGCCAGCAGCGGCGGGGCGCAAGAGACCCAGTACTTC
TRBD1	TRBJ1-5	NA	TRBV4-1	CASSQGQGALQPQHF	TGCGCCAGCAGCCAAGGACAGGGGGCTCTTCAGCCCCAGCATTTT
NA	TRBJ2-3	NA	TRBV21-1	CASSRYGAGGRGTDTQYF	TGTGCCAGCAGCAGGTACGGAGCGGGGGGGCGCGGCACAGATACGCAGTATTTT
NA	TRBJ2-7	NA	TRBV25-1	CASSDQGPYEQYF	TGTGCCAGCAGTGACCAGGGGCCCTACGAGCAGTACTTC
TRBD2	TRBJ2-3	NA	TRBV27	CASRRTSVGSTDTQYF	TGTGCCAGCAGGCGGACTAGCGTTGGTAGCACAGATACGCAGTATTTT
TRBD1	TRBJ2-7	NA	TRBV27	CASSPRDRGVHEQYF	TGTGCCAGCAGTCCCCGGGACAGGGGAGTCCACGAGCAGTACTTC
NA	TRBJ1-2	NA	TRBV5-4	CASSLGGGRWSYTF	TGTGCCAGCAGCTTGGGAGGGGGAAGATGGAGCTACACCTTC
NA	TRBJ1-2	NA	TRBV19	CASSIRQDHYGYTF	TGTGCCAGTAGTATAAGACAGGACCACTATGGCTACACCTTC
NA	TRBJ2-5	NA	TRBV6-5	CASSYPGQPETQYF	TGTGCCAGCAGTTACCCCGGACAACCGGAGACCCAGTACTTC
NA	TRBJ2-1	NA	TRBV21-1	CASEQKQFF	TGTGCCAGCGAACAGAAGCAGTTCTTC
NA	TRBJ2-5	NA	TRBV5-1	CASAGVEGETQYF	TGCGCCAGCGCAGGGGTTGAAGGAGAGACCCAGTACTTC
TRBD1	TRBJ2-6	once	TRBV5-1	CASKRDRGGLSGANVLTF	TGCGCCAGCAAGCGGGACAGGGGAGGCCTCTCTGGGGCCAACGTCCTGACTTTC
NA	TRBJ2-1	NA	TRBV30	CAWSRPTGPLDNEQFF	TGTGCCTGGTCTCGCCCTACGGGTCCATTGGACAATGAGCAGTTCTTC
NA	TRBJ1-5	few	TRBV4-1	CASSQALTGPPYQPQHF	TGCGCCAGCAGCCAAGCTCTTACAGGGCCCCCATATCAGCCCCAGCATTTT
TRBD2	TRBJ2-2	NA	TRBV19	CASSIILAGGNTGELFF	TGTGCCAGTAGTATTATTCTAGCGGGAGGGAACACCGGGGAGCTGTTTTTT
TRBD1	TRBJ2-3	NA	TRBV6-1	CASSEQGARDTQYF	TGTGCCAGCAGTGAACAGGGGGCGAGAGATACGCAGTATTTT
NA	TRBJ1-6	NA	TRBV27	CASSSLTGPPYNSPLHF	TGTGCCAGCAGTTCCCTAACAGGGCCCCCCTATAATTCACCCCTCCACTTT
NA	TRBJ1-3	NA	TRBV5-4	CASSLQGGNTIYF	TGTGCCAGCAGCTTACAGGGAGGAAACACCATATATTTT
TRBD2	TRBJ2-1	NA	TRBV6-5	CASSPSGRAFEQFF	TGTGCCAGCAGTCCTAGCGGGAGGGCTTTTGAGCAGTTCTTC
TRBD2	TRBJ2-1	once	TRBV6-2/TRBV6-3	CASSSLGLAGTGQFF	TGTGCCAGCAGTTCCCTTGGACTAGCGGGGACGGGGCAGTTCTTC
TRBD1	TRBJ2-1	NA	TRBV20-1	CSASPGQGALNEQFF	TGCAGTGCTAGTCCCGGACAGGGAGCCCTCAATGAGCAGTTCTTC
NA	TRBJ1-5	NA	TRBV5-1	CASSHRTVGNQPQHF	TGCGCCAGCAGCCACAGGACAGTTGGCAATCAGCCCCAGCATTTT
TRBD2	TRBJ2-1	NA	TRBV14	CASSPGGDNEQFF	TGTGCCAGCAGCCCGGGGGGGGACAATGAGCAGTTCTTC
TRBD1	TRBJ1-1	NA	TRBV12-3/TRBV12-4	CASTKTGAEAFF	TGTGCCAGCACCAAGACAGGGGCTGAAGCTTTCTTT
NA	TRBJ1-1	NA	TRBV27	CASSHIQGGAEAFF	TGTGCCAGCAGTCACATCCAGGGAGGGGCTGAAGCTTTCTTT
NA	TRBJ1-2	NA	TRBV12-3/TRBV12-4	CASSPDRNYGYTF	TGTGCCAGCAGTCCGGACAGAAACTATGGCTACACCTTC
TRBD2	TRBJ2-1	NA	TRBV7-8	CASSLGLAGEISYNEQFF	TGTGCCAGCAGCTTAGGGCTAGCGGGGGAAATCTCCTACAATGAGCAGTTCTTC
TRBD1	TRBJ2-5	NA	TRBV7-9	CASSLQGALETQYF	TGTGCCAGCAGCTTACAGGGGGCTCTAGAGACCCAGTACTTC
TRBD1	TRBJ2-7	NA	TRBV29-1	CSAMQGAGEQYF	TGCAGCGCCATGCAGGGGGCGGGGGAGCAGTACTTC
TRBD2	TRBJ2-3	NA	TRBV4-1	CASSQELATDTQYF	TGCGCCAGCAGCCAAGAACTAGCGACAGATACGCAGTATTTT
NA	TRBJ2-2	NA	TRBV11-2	CASSLVAGSGTGELFF	TGTGCCAGCAGCTTAGTGGCCGGGTCGGGCACCGGGGAGCTGTTTTTT
TRBD1	TRBJ2-5	NA	TRBV11-2	CASSLLTGGETQYF	TGTGCCAGCAGCTTATTGACAGGGGGGGAGACCCAGTACTTC
TRBD1	TRBJ1-4	NA	TRBV2	CASGQGSEKLFF	TGTGCCAGCGGACAGGGGTCAGAAAAACTGTTTTTT
TRBD1	TRBJ1-4	NA	TRBV19	CASSSPGTGDEKLFF	TGTGCCAGTAGTAGTCCCGGGACAGGGGACGAAAAACTGTTTTTT
TRBD1	TRBJ2-5	NA	TRBV18	CASSPLDRDLYQETQYF	TGTGCCAGCTCACCACTCGACAGGGATCTTTATCAAGAGACCCAGTACTTC
NA	TRBJ1-5	NA	TRBV6-2/TRBV6-3	CASSYGQNYQPQHF	TGTGCCAGCAGTTATGGACAAAACTATCAGCCCCAGCATTTT
NA	TRBJ2-1	NA	TRBV9	CASSRSYSLTSTNEQFF	TGTGCCAGCAGCCGATCGTACTCCTTGACTAGTACGAATGAGCAGTTCTTC
TRBD1	TRBJ1-2	NA	TRBV9	CASSVDPRTGNYGYTF	TGTGCCAGCAGCGTAGACCCTCGGACAGGGAACTATGGCTACACCTTC
TRBD1	TRBJ2-7	NA	TRBV4-1	CASSPRGIDRAPEQYF	TGCGCCAGCAGCCCTCGGGGCATCGACAGGGCTCCCGAGCAGTACTTC
TRBD2	TRBJ2-3	NA	TRBV10-3	CAIRASGGTDTQYF	TGTGCCATCAGGGCTAGCGGAGGCACAGATACGCAGTATTTT
TRBD1	TRBJ1-2	few	TRBV27	CASSLGYRGEGGYTF	TGTGCCAGCAGTTTAGGTTACAGGGGAGAGGGTGGCTACACCTTC